This TCR beta chain appears in the sequencing data of a study of T cell clonality in common variable immunodeficiency. In its sample, this clone was seen a few times. The antigen is undetermined. The junction does not match germline at one end; this may be a read error. The CDR3 extends 3 residues past the end of the read, so its final part is completed from the germline J gene. This CDR3 is built from 14 residues. Per the germline V gene, CDR1 is SSHAT and CDR2 is FNYEAQ (reference sequence). Whole-study findings and limits: In common variable immunodeficiency, TCR beta chains reportedly carried fewer deletions and N-nucleotide insertions. CVID patient heterogeneity limited repertoire-clinical complication correlations. Fewer TCRbeta clones were shared among CVID subjects than controls.

Heparinized whole blood, about 4.5 to 9 ml, came from each donor. Here immunoSEQ multiplex PCR was the method, and the copy in TCRdb shows in-frame clones only, minus some. The data show approximately 29,000 clones, with none appearing a single time. This clonotype was sampled from a human donor with common variable immunodeficiency. Sequencing was performed on peripheral blood mononuclear cells. V and J are TRBV7-7 and TRBJ2-2, with D tentatively TRBD2 (5 bases). CDR3 protein: CASSAPFRGGELFF. CDR3 bases read: TGTGCTAGCAGCGCCCCTTTCCGGGGCGGGGAG.